The subject of this entry is one T cell receptor (beta chain). This clonotype has just a few counts. What this receptor recognizes is not known. There are no base qualities to consult, and no much larger clone falls within one base. This record comes from a study of CD8 T cells in ankylosing spondylitis (dated by TCRdb to between 2016 and 2019). Background on the whole study: T cell receptor beta repertoires were profiled in healthy donors and ankylosing spondylitis patients so that disease-linked TCR variants could be found. The whole study cohort included 90 to 120 healthy donors and 20 to 30 ankylosing spondylitis patients. Peripheral blood was sampled, and synovial fluid was also collected from ankylosing spondylitis patients. The full study reports these points: Some motif variants were previously reported in synovial fluid and blood of reactive arthritis patients, suggesting common disease-initiation mechanisms. Blood from ankylosing spondylitis patients appeared to be characterized by a TCR beta motif made up of several highly homologous amino acid variants. A CD8+ phenotype was shown by the disease-linked clones, which were found at relatively low frequencies in peripheral blood. Significant enrichment of the disease-linked clones was reported in matched synovial fluid samples from ankylosing spondylitis patients.

Inclusive of the bounding cysteine and phenylalanine, the CDR3 is 14 residues long. Only the CDR3 portion is preserved as DNA: 42 bases, with reading frame beginning at the first base. V loses 2 bases of germline sequence and J loses 3 bases, and the interval between the two ends is 10 bases. These reads were obtained on an Illumina HiSeq 2500. TCR beta libraries were prepared by quantitative 5'-RACE with molecular barcodes. The study's own analysis went as follows. Disease-linked TCR variants were identified with a new computational method built on a probabilistic model of VDJ rearrangement. TCRdb cleaned the public reads at Q25 with fastp, built clones with MiXCR and kept in-frame beta chains. Each CDR3 protein appears once, grouped with its most common genes and DNA. The V and J calls come from TCRdb's annotation, not from the publication. The sample profile shows approximately 150,000 distinct CDR3 sequences; about 15% of them were found once. Clones ranked in the top ten supply around a third of the sample.

This receptor was identified in a male donor with ankylosing spondylitis. Rearrangement joined TRBV12-3 or TRBV12-4 to TRBJ1-1; the D gene assignment is ambiguous. Input material: blood, either unsorted or a sorted T cell fraction (not recorded which). The nucleotides are TGTGCCAGCAGTTTATGGACTCCTGACACTGAAGCTTTCTTT. It translates to CASSLWTPDTEAFF.